A single sample is the source of the 29 T cell receptor beta chains below, sequenced in a study of blood T cell repertoires in COVID-19. TCRdb's copy holds only in-frame clones and misses some; the assay was immunoSEQ multiplex PCR. This sample has roughly 160,000 clones, with 84% found just once. Sample: peripheral blood. Source of these receptors: a man in his 70s with active or convalescent COVID-19.

This chain links TRBV14 with TRBJ1-1; tentatively, D is TRBD1 (6 bases). The V gene's germline CDR1 is SGHDN and CDR2 FVKESK. With 1 base removed from V and 5 bases from J, the gap between germline ends came to 14 bases. The CDR3 runs 15 residues. CDR3 in amino acids: CASSQVGRGRTEAFF. The DNA for the CDR3 is TGTGCCAGCAGCCAAGTGGGCAGGGGTAGAACTGAAGCTTTCTTT.

This clone was picked up one time. V gene TRBV24-1 combines with J gene TRBJ2-1; D might be TRBD1 (6 bases). The CDR3 totals 14 residues. The V and J ends lost 4 bases and 8 bases respectively, with 14 bases between them. CDR1 is KGHDR and CDR2 is SFDVKD in the germline V gene. This chain's CDR3 is CATSDTGQPHEQFF. CDR3 DNA sequence: TGTGCCACCAGTGACACCGGACAGCCCCATGAGCAGTTCTTC.

The chain employs TRBV2 and TRBJ1-2, with 7 nucleotides matching TRBD1. Germline CDR1 SNHLY, CDR2 FYNNEI. The CDR3 has 14 residues. J was trimmed by 4 bases and V by 6 bases; bases with no gene match: 8. CDR3 in DNA: TGTGCCAGCAGGCCGGGACAGCCTTTCTATGGCTACACCTTC. This gives the protein CASRPGQPFYGYTF.

This clone was seen more than once but under ten times. The chain recombines TRBV19 with TRBJ1-5; possible D gene TRBD1, 6 bases. V was pared by 1 base and J by 4 bases, with 14 bases between. The length of the CDR3 is 16 residues. Germline CDR1 is LNHDA and CDR2 is SQIVND (reference sequence). The CDR3 spells CASSIAQGHRNQPQHF. The CDR3 region has the DNA TGTGCCAGTAGTATAGCCCAGGGACACCGTAATCAGCCCCAGCATTTT.

This clone was observed a handful of times. An end of the junction differs from the germline gene, which may be a read error. The CDR3 here is CASSKDRGSNGELFF. CDR3 sequence (DNA): TGTGCCAGCAGCAAAGACAGGGGTAGTAACGGGGAGCTGTTTTTT. The genes are TRBV3-1 (or the pseudogene TRBV3-2) and TRBJ2-2; 8 nucleotides line up with TRBD1. This CDR3 region has 15 residues. Germline V gene data show CDR1 as LGHDT and CDR2 as YNNKEL (reference sequence).

The CDR3 sequence: CASSPSLQETQYF. CDR3 nucleotides: TGTGCCAGCTCACCCTCCCTACAAGAGACCCAGTACTTC. This chain joins TRBV18 and TRBJ2-5; D is unclear. The CDR3 is 13 amino acids. Looked up from germline, CDR1 is KGHSH and CDR2 is LQKENI. V was cut by 3 bases and J by 2 bases, with 7 bases left in between.

The chain recombines TRBV28 with TRBJ1-1; no clear D gene. V was trimmed by 8 bases and J by 5 bases, leaving 9 bases between them. CDR3 length: 11 amino acids. CDR1 MDHEN and CDR2 SYDVKM come from the germline V gene. The CDR3 DNA is TGTGCCAGCTCGACCGGGACTGAAGCTTTCTTT. Its protein is CASSTGTEAFF.

The chain combines TRBV7-6 with TRBJ2-1, with 7 bases aligning to TRBD1. Germline CDR1 and CDR2: SGHVS and FNYEAQ. The CDR3 contains 15 residues. V shed 5 bases and J 7 bases; nucleotides not matched to a gene: 11. The CDR3 spells CASSPRQGRLNEQFF. The CDR3 bases are TGTGCCAGCAGCCCGCGACAGGGTAGATTAAATGAGCAGTTCTTC. Drawing the rest from reference TRBV7-6 and TRBJ2-1, the complete variable domain is GAGVSQSPRYKVTKRGQDVALRCDPISGHVSLYWYRQALGQGPEFLTYFNYEAQQDKSGLPNDRFSAERPEGSISTLTIQRTEQRDSAMYRCASSPRQGRLNEQFFGPGTRLTVL.

This clone was detected a few times. V is TRBV19 and J is TRBJ2-1, with 9 nucleotides matching TRBD2. CDR1 is LNHDA and CDR2 is SQIVND in the germline V gene (reference sequence). This CDR3 contains 14 residues. The V and J ends lost 3 bases and 6 bases, in that order; junction bases with no gene match: 3. The CDR3 DNA follows: TGTGCCAGTAGTATCGGGACTAGCAGCAATGAGCAGTTCTTC. Translated: CASSIGTSSNEQFF.

The genes are TRBV29-1 and TRBJ1-4; D uncertain. V lost 4 bases and J lost 5, with 14 bases in between. Looked up from germline, CDR1 is SQVTM and CDR2 is ANQGSEA. CDR3 size: 14 residues. The chain's CDR3 is CSVARGSVNEKLFF. The DNA for the CDR3 is TGCAGCGTTGCACGCGGGAGTGTAAATGAAAAACTGTTTTTT.

The CDR3 nucleotides read TGTGCCAGCAGCCGACTTAGTGTCATGAACACTGAAGCTTTCTTT. Residues: CASSRLSVMNTEAFF. The V and J genes are TRBV3-1 (or the pseudogene TRBV3-2) and TRBJ1-1; the D is unclear. This CDR3 has 15 amino acids. In germline, CDR1 is LGHDT, CDR2 YNNKEL (reference sequence). Trimming cost V 4 bases and J 0 bases, with 12 bases left between them.

This chain uses TRBV14 with TRBJ2-5, with D perhaps matching TRBD1 (6 bases). The ends were cut back, 4 bases at V and 7 bases at J, with 19 bases in the middle. The CDR3 consists of 15 residues. From germline, CDR1 is SGHDN and CDR2 FVKESK. The CDR3 reads CASSRQSAARGTQYF. CDR3 DNA sequence: TGTGCCAGCAGCCGACAAAGCGCGGCCAGGGGGACCCAGTACTTC.

The V call is TRBV11-2, the J call TRBJ2-2, with TRBD1 identical over 7 bases. Germline CDR1 and CDR2: SGHAT and FQNNGV. The CDR3 is made up of 14 amino acids. Trimming removed 2 bases from V and 7 bases from J; junction bases left unmatched: 4. CDR3 DNA: TGTGCCAGCAGCTTATACAGGGGCATCGGGGAGCTGTTTTTT. Translation: CASSLYRGIGELFF.

The chain carries TRBV13 and TRBJ2-5, with D maybe TRBD2 (5 bases). The CDR3 runs to 14 residues. In germline, CDR1 is PRHDT, CDR2 FYEKMQ (reference sequence). V lost 2 bases to trimming and J lost 2 bases, with 9 bases between them. CDR3 sequence: CASSLKRTQETQYF. The CDR3 DNA sequence: TGTGCCAGCAGCTTAAAGAGGACTCAAGAGACCCAGTACTTC.

The chain uses TRBV28 and TRBJ2-1; 15 bases map to TRBD2. Germline loops: CDR1 MDHEN, CDR2 SYDVKM. This CDR3 is 15 amino acids long. J lost 7 bases, V lost 7 bases, and 5 bases had no gene match. For the CDR3, the DNA is TGTGCCAGCATCTGGACTAGCGGGAGGGTAAATGAGCAGTTCTTC. Protein product: CASIWTSGRVNEQFF.

This chain connects TRBV10-3 to TRBJ1-3, with a weak D call TRBD1 (5 bases). V was cut by 0 bases and J by 6 bases, with 9 bases left in between. The germline V gene encodes CDR1 ENHRY and CDR2 SYGVKD. This CDR3 comprises 14 residues. CDR3 coding DNA: TGTGCCATCAGTGAGTCGGGGCTGTTAAACACCATATATTTT. Protein product: CAISESGLLNTIYF.

The chain joins TRBV19 to TRBJ1-2; no reliable D call. CDR3 length: 13 amino acids. V lost 5 bases, J lost 0 bases, and 7 bases lay in between. Germline V lookup: CDR1 LNHDA, CDR2 SQIVND (reference sequence). Written as DNA, the CDR3 is TGTGCCAGTAGTTTGTCAGCTAACTATGGCTACACCTTC. Protein: CASSLSANYGYTF.

This sequence joins TRBV28 and TRBJ1-1; D gene ambiguous. The CDR3 extends over 12 amino acids. Germline V gives CDR1 MDHEN, CDR2 SYDVKM. V was pared by 10 bases and J by 0 bases, with 9 bases between. The CDR3 spells CATRELNTEAFF. CDR3 DNA sequence: TGTGCCACACGGGAGTTGAACACTGAAGCTTTCTTT.

CDR3 loop: CASSQGLTEEKLFF. CDR3 DNA: TGCGCCAGCAGCCAAGGCCTTACGGAGGAAAAACTGTTTTTT. This rearrangement joins TRBV4-3 to TRBJ1-4, with unresolved D. The CDR3 is 14 residues long. Trimming stripped 1 base from V and 8 bases from J, with 11 bases between. Germline CDR1 and CDR2: LGHNA and YSLEER.

The chain is built from TRBV3-1 (or the pseudogene TRBV3-2) and TRBJ1-5; 7 bases agree with TRBD1. The junction had 4 bases not matched to a gene; V was cut back by 5 bases and J by 3 bases. CDR3 length: 14 amino acids. Germline V CDR1 and CDR2: LGHDT, YNNKEL (reference sequence). The CDR3 region is CASSKGQLNQPQHF. The CDR3 nucleotides read TGTGCCAGCAGCAAGGGACAGCTCAATCAGCCCCAGCATTTT.

The chain uses TRBV6-5 and TRBJ1-5; TRBD1 might be the D (5 bases). The CDR3 spans 12 residues. The germline V gene has CDR1 MNHEY and CDR2 SVGAGI. The germline V and J ends were trimmed by 8 bases and 2 bases, with 7 bases remaining between them. CDR3 sequence: CASGGGNQPQHF. The CDR3 bases are TGTGCCAGCGGGGGGGGCAATCAGCCCCAGCATTTT.

This clone has a handful of counts. V is TRBV10-3 and J is TRBJ2-7, with a weak D call TRBD2 (6 bases). This CDR3 is 15 amino acids long. The V gene lost 3 bases and the J gene lost 2 bases, with 14 bases spanning the gap. CDR1 is ENHRY, CDR2 SYGVKD, per germline. The CDR3 DNA sequence: TGTGCCATCAGTGATGGAGGGCGGGGCACCTACGAGCAGTACTTC. Protein sequence: CAISDGGRGTYEQYF.

This clone was observed a single time. The rearrangement joins TRBV7-6 to TRBJ1-3; 8 bases line up with TRBD1. Trimming at V came to 5 bases and at J to 4 bases, leaving 10 bases not matched to a gene. CDR3 length: 16 amino acids. Germline loops: CDR1 SGHVS, CDR2 FNYEAQ. The CDR3 region is CASSLGGQGGGNTIYF. CDR3 in DNA: TGTGCCAGCAGCCTCGGAGGACAGGGAGGAGGAAACACCATATATTTT. The full variable domain, rest sourced from reference TRBV7-6 and TRBJ1-3, is GAGVSQSPRYKVTKRGQDVALRCDPISGHVSLYWYRQALGQGPEFLTYFNYEAQQDKSGLPNDRFSAERPEGSISTLTIQRTEQRDSAMYRCASSLGGQGGGNTIYFGEGSWLTVV.

The chain links TRBV5-1 to TRBJ1-2, with 9 bases identical to TRBD1. J was trimmed by 6 bases and V by 4 bases; bases with no gene match: 4. The CDR3 is 13 amino acids. Germline V gene lookup returns CDR1 SGHRS and CDR2 YFSETQ. The CDR3 region is CASSVTGGDGYTF. The CDR3 DNA reads TGCGCCAGCAGCGTAACAGGGGGCGATGGCTACACCTTC.

The rearrangement uses TRBV18 and TRBJ1-2, with 12 bases matching TRBD1. Germline V lookup: CDR1 KGHSH, CDR2 LQKENI. After removal of 0 bases from V and 7 bases from J, the junction contained 3 bases not matched to a gene. The CDR3 has 15 residues. The CDR3 coding sequence is TGTGCCAGCTCACCACCCGGGACAGGGGGCTTTGGCTACACCTTC. Protein product: CASSPPGTGGFGYTF.

The genes are TRBV21-1 and TRBJ1-5. TRBV21-1 is tagged as a pseudogene. CDR3 length equals 12 residues. The CDR3 DNA reads TGTGCCAGTCCGACGGGTCATCAGCCCCAGCATTTT. This encodes CASPTGHQPQHF.

The rearrangement joins TRBV6-6 to TRBJ2-1; 7 bases fit TRBD2. This CDR3 region has 15 residues. Germline V gene data show CDR1 as MNHNY and CDR2 as SVGAGI (reference sequence). V dropped 7 bases and J dropped 0; count of bases not matched to a gene: 6. The chain's CDR3 is CASITGGSSYNEQFF. DNA for the CDR3: TGTGCCAGCATTACGGGAGGAAGCTCCTACAATGAGCAGTTCTTC.

The rearrangement uses TRBV7-2 and TRBJ2-5; TRBD2 aligns across 9 bases. CDR3 length equals 14 residues. Germline V gene lookup returns CDR1 SGHTA and CDR2 FQGNSA. Unmatched junction bases numbered 2, after V lost 5 bases and J lost 1 base. CDR3 amino acids: CASSQGLAQETQYF. The CDR3 bases are TGTGCCAGCAGCCAGGGACTAGCCCAAGAGACCCAGTACTTC. Full variable domain (outside the CDR3, taken from reference TRBV7-2 and TRBJ2-5): GAGVSQSPSNKVTEKGKDVELRCDPISGHTALYWYRQSLGQGLEFLIYFQGNSAPDKSGLPSDRFSAERTGGSVSTLTIQRTQQEDSAVYLCASSQGLAQETQYFGPGTRLLVL.

This chain uses TRBV24-1 with TRBJ2-1, with 9 bases that match TRBD2. Germline CDR1 KGHDR, CDR2 SFDVKD. J gave up 2 bases and V 4 bases, and 5 bases lay outside the gene matches. There are 16 residues in the CDR3. The CDR3 sequence is CATSDPGLAPYNEQFF. The CDR3 DNA is TGTGCCACCAGTGACCCGGGACTAGCCCCCTACAATGAGCAGTTCTTC.